In its sample, the clone carrying this T cell receptor (beta chain) was seen a few times. The data are from a study of shared clonotypes between healthy human individuals. Study information: Samples came from a couple of female and a few male donors aged 18 to 49.

Only CD45RO-negative cells positively selected for CCR7 counted as naive CD8 cells, so terminally differentiated effector memory CD45RA+ cells were excluded. There are 14 residues in the CDR3. The J segment lost 4 bases and the V segment lost 5 bases, leaving 2 bases of the junction unmatched. Germline lookup yields CDR1 MDHEN and CDR2 SYDVKM. Sequencing used immunoSEQ multiplex PCR; TCRdb keeps in-frame clones, though not all of them. Counted here are around 2,100,000 clones, about 95% occurring once; the ten biggest clones make up roughly 1%. The chain has TRBV28 and TRBJ1-6, with TRBD1 identical over 7 bases. The source is a young man in good health. The sequenced material came from naive CD8+ T cells sorted from blood. The CDR3 DNA is TGTGCCAGCAGTGGGGGACAGTATAATTCACCCCTCCACTTT. Its translation: CASSGGQYNSPLHF.